This T cell receptor (beta chain) was sequenced for a study of T cell responses to AZD1222 COVID-19 vaccine. This CDR3 has 14 amino acids. Germline values: CDR1 MNHEY, CDR2 SVGAGI. The V and J ends lost 6 bases and 6 bases respectively, with 15 bases between them. Profiling relied on immunoSEQ multiplex PCR, and the TCRdb table lists in-frame clones only, not all of them. The sample carries nearly 95,000 clones, around 91% recorded once. The sample here was peripheral blood, taken on day 0 of AZD1222 vaccination. The chain carries TRBV6-5 and TRBJ1-5; possibly TRBD1 for D (6 bases). The source is an adult in good health. CDR3 residues: CASSTGGLSQPQHF. For the CDR3, the DNA is TGTGCCAGCAGCACCGGGGGGCTAAGTCAGCCCCAGCATTTT.